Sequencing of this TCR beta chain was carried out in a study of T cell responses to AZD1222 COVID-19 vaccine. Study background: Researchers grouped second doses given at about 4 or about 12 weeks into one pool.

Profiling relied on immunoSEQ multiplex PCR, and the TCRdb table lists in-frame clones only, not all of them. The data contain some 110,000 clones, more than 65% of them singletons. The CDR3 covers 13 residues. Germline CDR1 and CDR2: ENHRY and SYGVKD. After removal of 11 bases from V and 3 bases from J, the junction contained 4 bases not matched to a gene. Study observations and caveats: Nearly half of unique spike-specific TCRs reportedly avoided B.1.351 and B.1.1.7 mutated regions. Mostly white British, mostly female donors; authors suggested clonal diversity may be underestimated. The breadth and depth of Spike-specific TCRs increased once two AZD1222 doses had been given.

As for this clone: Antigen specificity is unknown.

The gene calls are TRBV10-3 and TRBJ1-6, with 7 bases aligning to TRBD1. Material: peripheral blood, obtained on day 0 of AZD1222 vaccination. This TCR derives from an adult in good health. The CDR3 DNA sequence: TGTGCCGCCCGGGACAGCTATAATTCACCCCTCCACTTT. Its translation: CAARDSYNSPLHF.